Listed here are 8 T cell receptor beta chains from one sample, sequenced in a study of PD-1 blockade in classical Hodgkin lymphoma. Time point described: newly diagnosed, previously untreated cHL patient sample. CD4+ T cells were purified from thawed PBMCs by negative selection. Using immunoSEQ multiplex PCR, the repertoire was profiled, and TCRdb retains in-frame clones only, with some absent. The repertoire includes about 23,000 clones, about 88% of them detected once, and about 0.25% sits in the top ten. The sequencing sample was made of CD4+ T cells from blood. All receptors derive from a human donor with classical Hodgkin lymphoma.

The rearrangement joins TRBV4-2 to TRBJ2-6; D is perhaps TRBD1 (6 bases). CDR3 size: 18 residues. Trimming cost V 4 bases and J 0 bases, with 16 bases left between them. The germline V gene has CDR1 LGHNA and CDR2 YNFKEQ. CDR3 nucleotides: TGTGCCAGCAGCCTGGACCCGTGGACAGCCTCTGGGGCCAACGTCCTGACTTTC. This sequence encodes CASSLDPWTASGANVLTF.

The chain uses TRBV4-1 and TRBJ1-6; tentative D call: TRBD1 (6 bases). V was cut by 4 bases and J by 6 bases, with 10 bases left in between. This CDR3 contains 14 residues. Germline assignment: CDR1 MGHRA and CDR2 YSYEKL. The CDR3 coding sequence is TGCGCCAGCAGCCCCGGACAGTTTAATTCACCCCTCCACTTT. Translating it yields CASSPGQFNSPLHF.

The rearrangement joins TRBV6-6 to TRBJ2-3; D is unresolved. The germline V gene has CDR1 MNHNY and CDR2 SVGAGI (reference sequence). CDR3 length equals 12 residues. Deletions cut 5 bases from V and 2 bases from J, with 5 bases between. CDR3 sequence (DNA): TGTGCCAGCAGTACCAACACAGATACGCAGTATTTT. Amino acids: CASSTNTDTQYF.

This clone occurred a few times. The V and J genes are TRBV28 and TRBJ1-6, with TRBD1 matching over 7 bases. V was clipped by 7 bases and J by 7 bases; unmatched bases: 7. Germline CDR1 reads MDHEN; CDR2 reads SYDVKM. The CDR3 spans 14 residues. The CDR3 loop is CASIGGTVNSPLHF. Here the CDR3 DNA reads TGTGCCAGCATAGGAGGGACAGTCAATTCACCCCTCCACTTT.

The rearrangement joins TRBV6-1 to TRBJ1-5; 10 positions agree with TRBD1. The CDR3 contains 16 residues. Per the germline V gene, CDR1 is MNHNS and CDR2 is SASEGT. The trim removed 4 bases at V and 5 bases at J, leaving 8 bases unmatched. CDR3 amino acids: CASSAPGQGWYQPQHF. In DNA form, the CDR3 reads TGTGCCAGCAGTGCACCGGGACAGGGGTGGTATCAGCCCCAGCATTTT.

The chain is built from TRBV7-8 and TRBJ2-7; D tentatively reads TRBD1 or TRBD2 (5 bases each). Trimming took off 3 bases at V and 2 bases at J, with 17 bases between the two ends. The length of the CDR3 is 16 residues. CDR1 is SGHVS, CDR2 FQNEAQ, per germline. DNA for the CDR3: TGTGCCAGCAGCTTTAGTAGAGGGGCAGCCCCCTACGAGCAGTACTTC. Protein: CASSFSRGAAPYEQYF.

This rearrangement joins TRBV5-8 to TRBJ2-1; no firm D call. CDR1 SGHTS and CDR2 YDEGEE come from the germline V gene. V lost 0 bases to trimming and J lost 2 bases, with 9 bases between them. The CDR3 contains 15 residues. As DNA, the CDR3 is TGTGCCAGCAGCTTGGGCGGCCGAACCTACAATGAGCAGTTCTTC. It yields the protein CASSLGGRTYNEQFF.

This rearrangement joins TRBV11-2 to TRBJ2-7; a weak D match, TRBD2 (5 bases). The CDR3 length is 15 residues. CDR1 and CDR2 from the germline V gene are SGHAT and FQNNGV. The ends were cut back, 1 base at V and 3 bases at J, with 13 bases in the middle. The CDR3 DNA is TGTGCCAGCAGCTTAGGGTCTAGCCCACTCTACGAGCAGTACTTC. Protein: CASSLGSSPLYEQYF.